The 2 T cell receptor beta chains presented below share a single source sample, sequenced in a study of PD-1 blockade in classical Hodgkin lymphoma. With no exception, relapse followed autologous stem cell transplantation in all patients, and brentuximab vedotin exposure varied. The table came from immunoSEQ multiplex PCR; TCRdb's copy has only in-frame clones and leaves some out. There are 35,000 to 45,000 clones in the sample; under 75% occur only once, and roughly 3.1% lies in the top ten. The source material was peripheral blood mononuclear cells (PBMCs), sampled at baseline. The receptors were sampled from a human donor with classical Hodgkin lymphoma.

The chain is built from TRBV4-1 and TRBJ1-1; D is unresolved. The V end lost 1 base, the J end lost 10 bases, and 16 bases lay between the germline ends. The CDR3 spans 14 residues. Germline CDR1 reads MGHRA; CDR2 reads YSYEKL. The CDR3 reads CASSQGDVAPRAFF. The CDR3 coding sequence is TGCGCCAGCAGCCAAGGGGATGTGGCGCCCCGAGCTTTCTTT.

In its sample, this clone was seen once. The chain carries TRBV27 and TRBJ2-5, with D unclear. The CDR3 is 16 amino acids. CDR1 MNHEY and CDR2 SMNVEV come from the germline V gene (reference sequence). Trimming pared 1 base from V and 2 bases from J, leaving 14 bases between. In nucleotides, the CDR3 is TGTGCCAGCAGTTTATTTGGCAGGAGAAGACAAGAGACCCAGTACTTC. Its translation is CASSLFGRRRQETQYF.